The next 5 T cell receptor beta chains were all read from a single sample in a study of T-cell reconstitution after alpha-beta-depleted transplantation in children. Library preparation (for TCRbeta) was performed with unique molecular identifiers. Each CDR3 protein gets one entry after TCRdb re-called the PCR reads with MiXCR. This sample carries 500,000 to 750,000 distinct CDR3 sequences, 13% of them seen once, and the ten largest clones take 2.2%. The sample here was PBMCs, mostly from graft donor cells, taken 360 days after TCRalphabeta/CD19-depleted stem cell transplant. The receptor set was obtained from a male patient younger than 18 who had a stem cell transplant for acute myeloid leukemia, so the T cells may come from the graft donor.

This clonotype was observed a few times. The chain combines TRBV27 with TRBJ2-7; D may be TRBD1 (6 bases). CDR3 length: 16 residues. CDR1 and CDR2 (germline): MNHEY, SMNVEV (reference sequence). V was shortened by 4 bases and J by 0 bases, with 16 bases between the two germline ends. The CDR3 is CASSSILGTTSYEQYF. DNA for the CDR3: TGTGCCAGCAGTTCGATCCTCGGGACAACCTCCTACGAGCAGTACTTC.

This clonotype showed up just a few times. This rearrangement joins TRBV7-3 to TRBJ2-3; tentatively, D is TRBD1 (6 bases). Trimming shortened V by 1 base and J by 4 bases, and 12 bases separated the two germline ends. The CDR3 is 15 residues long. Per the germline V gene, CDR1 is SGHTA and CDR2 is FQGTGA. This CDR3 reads CASSLRGPGADTQYF. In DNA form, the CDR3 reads TGTGCCAGCAGCTTAAGGGGACCAGGGGCAGATACGCAGTATTTT.

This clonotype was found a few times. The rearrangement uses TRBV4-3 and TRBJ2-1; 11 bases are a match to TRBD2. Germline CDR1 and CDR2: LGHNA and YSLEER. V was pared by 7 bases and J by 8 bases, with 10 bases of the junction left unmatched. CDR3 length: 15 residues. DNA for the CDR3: TGCGCCAGCACCCTCAGACTAGCGGGATCCGATGAGCAGTTCTTC. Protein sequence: CASTLRLAGSDEQFF.

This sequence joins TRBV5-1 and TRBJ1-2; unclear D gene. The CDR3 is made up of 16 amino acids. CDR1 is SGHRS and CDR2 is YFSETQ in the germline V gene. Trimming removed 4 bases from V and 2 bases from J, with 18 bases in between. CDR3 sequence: CASSGYGIGRNYGYTF. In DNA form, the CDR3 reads TGCGCCAGCAGCGGGTACGGTATCGGACGGAACTATGGCTACACCTTC.

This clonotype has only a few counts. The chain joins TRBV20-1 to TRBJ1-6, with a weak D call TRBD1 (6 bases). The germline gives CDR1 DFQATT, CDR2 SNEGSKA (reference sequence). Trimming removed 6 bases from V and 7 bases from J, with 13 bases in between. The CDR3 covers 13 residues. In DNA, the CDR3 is TGCAGTGCATCAGCAGGGGACAATTCACCCCTCCACTTT. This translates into CSASAGDNSPLHF.